These 2 T cell receptor beta chains share one sample of origin, sequenced in a study of blood T cell repertoires in COVID-19. Sequenced by immunoSEQ multiplex PCR; TCRdb stores in-frame clones only, minus some. The data contain about 170,000 clones, approximately 79% of them seen just once; the ten biggest clones take up 15% to 20%. Input material: PBMCs or T cells enriched from blood (not recorded which). These receptor sequences come from a woman in her 70s in a cohort exposed to, infected with or recovered from COVID-19 (not recorded which).

This chain connects TRBV19 to TRBJ1-6, with 8 positions matching TRBD1. V lost 5 bases, J lost 0 bases, and 6 bases stayed unmatched. Germline V CDR1 and CDR2: LNHDA, SQIVND (reference sequence). The CDR3 extends over 17 amino acids. The CDR3 here is CASSGRTGGSYNSPLHF. The CDR3, as DNA: TGTGCCAGTAGTGGACGCACAGGGGGCTCCTATAATTCACCCCTCCACTTT.

V usage is TRBV7-9 and J usage is TRBJ2-5, with D perhaps TRBD2 (5 bases). The germline V gene encodes CDR1 SEHNR and CDR2 FQNEAQ (reference sequence). The CDR3 is 13 residues long. V was pared by 7 bases and J by 2 bases, with 11 bases between. CDR3 nucleotide sequence: TGTGCCAGCACCCGAGCGGTTCAAGAGACCCAGTACTTC. Its translation: CASTRAVQETQYF.